These T cell receptor beta chains were read from a single sample in a study of shared T cell receptors in the human thymus. Repertoires were generated with immunoSEQ multiplex PCR, while TCRdb's copy carries only in-frame clones and drops some. The data hold approximately 490,000 clones, with more than 75% observed a single time. In addition, the sample was reused for a study of human thymus T cells.

Sample: thymocytes. These receptors all come from a boy younger than two with a congenital heart defect. Both conserved end residues are part of each CDR3. Each record gives: J gene, clone size, V gene, D gene, CDR3 protein, CDR3 DNA. D genes are given only for firm matches. The listing skips clone size in some rows; elsewhere it reads once, few, many or a size class.

TRBJ2-5 few TRBV27 TRBD2 CASSLRRGTVQETQYF TGTGCCAGCAGTTTAAGGCGGGGGACGGTCCAAGAGACCCAGTACTTC
TRBJ2-5 NA TRBV7-8 TRBD2 CASSQGLAGGCDPETQYF TGTGCCAGCAGCCAAGGACTAGCGGGAGGATGTGATCCTGAGACCCAGTACTTC
TRBJ2-1 NA TRBV6-1 NA CASSGGESGNEQFF TGTGCCAGCAGTGGGGGGGAAAGCGGGAATGAGCAGTTCTTC
TRBJ2-3 NA TRBV5-4 TRBD2 CASSLADTLAGVNSTDTQYF TGTGCCAGCAGCTTGGCGGACACATTAGCGGGAGTGAATAGCACAGATACGCAGTATTTT
TRBJ2-3 NA TRBV6-5 NA CASSRPGTDTQYF TGTGCCAGCAGTCGGCCAGGGACAGATACGCAGTATTTT
TRBJ2-1 NA TRBV7-2 TRBD2 CASSLRGSGREEQFF TGTGCCAGCAGCTTAAGAGGTAGCGGGAGAGAAGAGCAGTTCTTC
TRBJ1-3 few TRBV5-3 NA CARRREWWGSAGNTIYF TGTGCCAGAAGGCGGGAGTGGTGGGGTTCCGCTGGAAACACCATATATTTT
TRBJ2-1 NA TRBV29-1 TRBD2 CSVKTSGILPEANEQFF TGCAGCGTTAAGACTAGCGGGATTTTACCCGAGGCGAATGAGCAGTTCTTC
TRBJ2-5 NA TRBV13 TRBD2 CASSSGLAGGQETQYF TGTGCCAGCAGCTCAGGACTAGCGGGAGGGCAAGAGACCCAGTACTTC
TRBJ2-7 NA TRBV11-3 NA CASSFLQRRTYEQYF TGTGCCAGCAGCTTTTTGCAGAGGAGGACTTACGAGCAGTACTTC
TRBJ2-5 NA TRBV7-9 TRBD2 CASSPSLAGGRWTQYF TGTGCCAGCAGCCCAAGCCTAGCGGGGGGGAGATGGACCCAGTACTTC
TRBJ2-7 NA TRBV5-1 TRBD2 CASSLDGTSGRISYEQYF TGCGCCAGCAGCTTGGACGGGACTAGCGGGAGAATCTCCTACGAGCAGTACTTC
TRBJ2-3 NA TRBV4-3 TRBD1 CASSPDGTEDTDTQYF TGCGCCAGCAGCCCGGACGGGACAGAAGACACAGATACGCAGTATTTT
TRBJ2-2 NA TRBV30 TRBD2 CAWGWAGGNTGELFF TGTGCCTGGGGGTGGGCGGGAGGAAACACCGGGGAGCTGTTTTTT
TRBJ2-5 NA TRBV27 NA CASSCRPRPGRTELETQYF TGTGCCAGCAGTTGTCGCCCCCGACCCGGGAGGACAGAGTTAGAGACCCAGTACTTC
TRBJ2-3 few TRBV30 TRBD2 CAWRVGPGTSGTSTDTQYF TGTGCCTGGAGGGTTGGTCCGGGGACTAGCGGAACTAGCACAGATACGCAGTATTTT
TRBJ2-7 NA TRBV14 TRBD2 CASSQGGLAGAHEQYF TGTGCCAGCAGCCAAGGGGGACTAGCGGGAGCCCACGAGCAGTACTTC
TRBJ2-2 NA TRBV5-6 NA CASSLCSEAVTTNTGELFF TGTGCCAGCAGCTTGTGTTCGGAAGCTGTGACAACGAACACCGGGGAGCTGTTTTTT
TRBJ2-5 NA TRBV10-3 TRBD2 CAISESRASGRGVETQYF TGTGCCATCAGTGAGTCCCGAGCTAGCGGGAGAGGTGTAGAGACCCAGTACTTC
TRBJ2-3 few TRBV27 TRBD1 CASSFRSRDSPLLQYF TGTGCCAGCAGTTTCCGTAGCCGGGACAGTCCCCTATTGCAGTATTTT